What follows is one T cell receptor (beta chain) and its context. Amplified TCR beta CDR3 regions came from RNA transcripts. The HTBI primer set was used in a first-round RT-PCR of the TCR CDR3. TCRdb used MiXCR to reprocess the multiplex PCR reads, holding one entry per CDR3 protein. The data contain fewer than 550,000 distinct CDR3 sequences, approximately 24% of them singletons. This CDR3 contains 14 residues. The V end was cut by 5 bases, the J end by 3 bases, with 14 bases between. Germline CDR1 and CDR2: LGHNA and YNFKEQ. This record comes from a study of T cells in Graves' hyperthyroidism and ophthalmopathy. Orbital computed tomography and thyroid ultrasound, together with serum TRAb and thyroxine and clinical symptoms, were used for diagnoses.

The chain is built from TRBV4-2 and TRBJ2-7, with D unclear. This sequence was found in a woman aged 25 to 39 with Graves' ophthalmopathy. Sequencing input: blood. The chain's CDR3 is CASSAPGLDYEQYF. CDR3 DNA: TGTGCCAGCAGCGCCCCGGGTCTCGACTACGAGCAGTACTTC.